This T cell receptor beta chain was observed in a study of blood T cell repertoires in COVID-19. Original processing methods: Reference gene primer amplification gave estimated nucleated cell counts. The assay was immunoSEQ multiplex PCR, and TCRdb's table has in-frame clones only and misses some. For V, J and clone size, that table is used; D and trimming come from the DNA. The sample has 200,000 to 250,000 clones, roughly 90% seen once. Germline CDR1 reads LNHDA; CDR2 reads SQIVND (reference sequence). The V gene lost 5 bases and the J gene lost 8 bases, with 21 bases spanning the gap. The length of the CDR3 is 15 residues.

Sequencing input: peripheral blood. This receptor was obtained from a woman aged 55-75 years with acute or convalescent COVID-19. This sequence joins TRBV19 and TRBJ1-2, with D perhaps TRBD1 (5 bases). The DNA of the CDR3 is TGTGCCAGTAGTCTTCAGTTGGGGCAGGCAGGAGGCTACACCTTC. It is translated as CASSLQLGQAGGYTF.